This T cell receptor beta chain was identified in a study of CD8 T cells in Susac syndrome. Whole-study results and caveats: Acknowledgment was made by the study that its TCR sequencing and HLA analysis involved a relatively small number of individuals.

A word on this clonotype: Its antigen is still unknown.

An amount of RNA that ranged from roughly 0.5 to 1 ug was reverse transcribed with random hexamers. Amplification of TCR beta CDR3 used immunoSEQ multiplex PCR across 54 Vbeta and 13 Jbeta. MiXCR, run by TCRdb on the immunoSEQ multiplex PCR reads, gives a single entry per CDR3 protein. The sample records around 170,000 distinct CDR3 sequences, approximately 90% being singletons. Blood CD8+ and CD4+ T cells underwent high-throughput TCR beta sequencing. TEMRA cells were FACS-enriched, while CD8+ and CD4+ T cells were negatively isolated. The germline CDR1 and CDR2 sequences are SGHTA and FQGTGA. With V trimmed by 5 bases and J by 7 bases, 8 bases remained unmatched. The CDR3 has 13 residues.

This chain links TRBV7-3 with TRBJ2-7; the match to TRBD1 covers 7 bases. This TCR came from a human donor in good health. The sample comprised CD4+ T cells from PBMCs. In DNA form, the CDR3 reads TGTGCCAGCAGCCCCGGGACAGCGAGGGAGCAGTACTTC. It codes for CASSPGTAREQYF.